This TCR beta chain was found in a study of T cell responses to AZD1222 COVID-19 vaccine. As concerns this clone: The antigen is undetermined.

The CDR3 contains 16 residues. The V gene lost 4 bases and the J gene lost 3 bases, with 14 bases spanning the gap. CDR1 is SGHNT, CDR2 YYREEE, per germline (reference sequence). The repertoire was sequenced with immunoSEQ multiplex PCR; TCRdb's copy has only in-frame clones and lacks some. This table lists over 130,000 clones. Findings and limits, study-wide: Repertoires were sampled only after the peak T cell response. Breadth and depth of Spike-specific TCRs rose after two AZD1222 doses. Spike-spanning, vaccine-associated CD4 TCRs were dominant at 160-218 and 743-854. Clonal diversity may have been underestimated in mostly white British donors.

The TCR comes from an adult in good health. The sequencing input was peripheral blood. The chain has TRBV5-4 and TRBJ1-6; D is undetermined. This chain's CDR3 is CASSMDDGIYNSPLHF. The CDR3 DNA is TGTGCCAGCAGCATGGACGACGGTATCTATAATTCACCCCTCCACTTT.